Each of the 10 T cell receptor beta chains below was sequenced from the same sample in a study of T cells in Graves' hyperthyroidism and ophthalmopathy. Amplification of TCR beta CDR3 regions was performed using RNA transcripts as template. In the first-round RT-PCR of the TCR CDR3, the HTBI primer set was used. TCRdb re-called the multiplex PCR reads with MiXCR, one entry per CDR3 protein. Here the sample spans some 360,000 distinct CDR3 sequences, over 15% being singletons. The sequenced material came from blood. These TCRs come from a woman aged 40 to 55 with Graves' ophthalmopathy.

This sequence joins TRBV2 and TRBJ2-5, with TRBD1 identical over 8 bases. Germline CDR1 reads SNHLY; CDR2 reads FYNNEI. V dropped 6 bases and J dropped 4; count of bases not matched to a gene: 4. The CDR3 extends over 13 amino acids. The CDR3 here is CASSWDRLETQYF. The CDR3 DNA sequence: TGTGCCAGCAGCTGGGACAGGCTAGAGACCCAGTACTTC.

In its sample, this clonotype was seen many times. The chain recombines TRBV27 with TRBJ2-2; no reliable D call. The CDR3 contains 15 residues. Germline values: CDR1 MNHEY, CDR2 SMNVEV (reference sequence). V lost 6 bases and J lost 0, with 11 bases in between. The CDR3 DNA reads TGTGCCAGCAGCGAAATAGCTACGAACACCGGGGAGCTGTTTTTT. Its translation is CASSEIATNTGELFF.

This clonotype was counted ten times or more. In nucleotides, the CDR3 is TGTGCCGCTGCTTCGGGGGACCCCCAAGAGACCCAGTACTTC. As protein: CAAASGDPQETQYF. The genes are TRBV10-3 and TRBJ2-5; a weak D match, TRBD2 (6 bases). The CDR3 is made up of 14 amino acids. V lost 11 bases and J lost 1, with 17 bases in between. Germline values: CDR1 ENHRY, CDR2 SYGVKD.

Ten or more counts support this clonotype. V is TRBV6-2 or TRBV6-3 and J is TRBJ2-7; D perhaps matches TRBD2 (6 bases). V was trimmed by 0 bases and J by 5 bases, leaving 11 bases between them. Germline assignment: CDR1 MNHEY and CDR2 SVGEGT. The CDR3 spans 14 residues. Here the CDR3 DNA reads TGTGCCAGCAGTTACTCGAACGGAGGGAACGAGCAGTACTTC. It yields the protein CASSYSNGGNEQYF.

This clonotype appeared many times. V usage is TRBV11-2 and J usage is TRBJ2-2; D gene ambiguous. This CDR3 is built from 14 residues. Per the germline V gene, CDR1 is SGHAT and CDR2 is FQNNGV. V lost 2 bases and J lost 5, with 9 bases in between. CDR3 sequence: CASSLTEGTGELFF. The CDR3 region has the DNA TGTGCCAGCAGCTTAACTGAAGGAACCGGGGAGCTGTTTTTT.

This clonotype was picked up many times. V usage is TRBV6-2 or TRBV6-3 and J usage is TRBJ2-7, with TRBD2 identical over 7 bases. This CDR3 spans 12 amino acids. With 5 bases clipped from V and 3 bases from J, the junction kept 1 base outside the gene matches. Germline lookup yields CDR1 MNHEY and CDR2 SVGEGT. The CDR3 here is CASSRDYYEQYF. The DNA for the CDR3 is TGTGCCAGCAGTCGGGACTACTACGAGCAGTACTTC.

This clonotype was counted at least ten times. The chain's CDR3 is CSVVGGSRSYEQYF. In nucleotides, the CDR3 is TGCAGCGTTGTAGGGGGGTCCCGCTCCTACGAGCAGTACTTC. The chain joins TRBV29-1 to TRBJ2-7, with D possibly called TRBD1 or TRBD2 (6 bases each). The V and J ends lost 4 bases and 0 bases respectively, with 13 bases between them. Germline V CDR1 and CDR2: SQVTM, ANQGSEA. This CDR3 comprises 14 residues.

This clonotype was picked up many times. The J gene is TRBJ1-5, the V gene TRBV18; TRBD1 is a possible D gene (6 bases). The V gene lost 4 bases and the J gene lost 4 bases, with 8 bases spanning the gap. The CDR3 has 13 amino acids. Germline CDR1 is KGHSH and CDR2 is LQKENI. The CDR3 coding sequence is TGTGCCAGCTCACAACAGGGTAATCAGCCCCAGCATTTT. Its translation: CASSQQGNQPQHF.

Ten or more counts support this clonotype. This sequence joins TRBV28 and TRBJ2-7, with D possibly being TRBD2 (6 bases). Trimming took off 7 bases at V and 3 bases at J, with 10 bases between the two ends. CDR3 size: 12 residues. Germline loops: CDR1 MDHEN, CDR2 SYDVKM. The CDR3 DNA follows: TGTGCCAGCATCGGACTAAACTACGAGCAGTACTTC. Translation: CASIGLNYEQYF.

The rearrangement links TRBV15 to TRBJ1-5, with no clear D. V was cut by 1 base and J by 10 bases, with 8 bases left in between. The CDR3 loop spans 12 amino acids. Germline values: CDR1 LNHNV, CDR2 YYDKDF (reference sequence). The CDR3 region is CATSRAGFPQHF. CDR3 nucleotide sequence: TGTGCCACCAGCAGAGCCGGGTTCCCCCAGCATTTT.